The T cell receptor (beta chain) described here comes from a study of vaccination and CD4 T cells after COVID-19. Study-level background: As a positive control, some control cultures were given a CEFX pool, while others were given an HIV-1 Nef pool or no peptide.

Scientists ran DNA taken from cultured CD4+ T cells through the Oncomine TCR Beta short-read assay for sequencing. TCRdb re-derived calls from the PCR reads in MiXCR, one entry per CDR3 protein. The table lists 14,000 to 15,000 distinct CDR3 sequences, roughly half of them singletons. Losses at the gene ends were 0 bases for V and 4 bases for J; bases not matched to a gene: 8. Germline lookup yields CDR1 SGHNT and CDR2 YENEEA. The length of the CDR3 is 16 residues. As to this clonotype: Its antigen is still unknown.

Treatment of the sample: roughly nine-day PBMC culture with coronavirus spike peptide pools or control peptides (ViraFEST assay). V gene TRBV11-3 combines with J gene TRBJ1-1; 7 bases agree with TRBD1. The source of this sequence is a human donor with COVID-19. The sequencing used cultured CD4+ T cells from blood, collected after SARS-CoV-2 vaccination. CDR3 residues: CASSLDVTGVSTEAFF. The CDR3 DNA reads TGTGCCAGCAGCTTAGATGTAACAGGGGTGTCCACTGAAGCTTTCTTT.